This TCR beta chain was retrieved from a study of immune evolution from preneoplasia to lung adenocarcinoma. Whole-study context: HLA loss of heterozygosity: about 7% AIS, about 15% MIA, around 35% ADC, none AAH. Study outcomes and limitations: Later-stage lesions appeared to have more T cells, more diversity, less clonality.

Two lung cancer pathologists independently confirmed each histologic diagnosis. CDR3 length equals 15 residues. CDR1 SGHDT and CDR2 YYEEEE come from the germline V gene. The ends lost 6 bases at V and 5 bases at J; junction bases unmatched: 12. Here immunoSEQ multiplex PCR was the method, and the copy in TCRdb shows in-frame clones only, minus some. The sample carries about 4,500 clones, approximately 86% recorded once. Notes on this clone: What it binds is not known.

The chain links TRBV5-6 to TRBJ2-3, with 7 bases identical to TRBD1. Sequencing input: FFPE invasive lung adenocarcinoma tissue. The TCR was taken from a person between 45 and 65 years old with lung adenocarcinoma. The CDR3 region is CASIHMTGPEDTQYF. The DNA of the CDR3 is TGTGCCAGCATCCATATGACAGGGCCGGAAGATACGCAGTATTTT. The full variable domain, in which reference TRBV5-6 and TRBJ2-3 provide the parts outside the CDR3, is DAGVTQSPTHLIKTRGQQVTLRCSPKSGHDTVSWYQQALGQGPQFIFQYYEEEERQRGNFPDRFSGHQFPNYSSELNVNALLLGDSALYLCASIHMTGPEDTQYFGPGTRLTVL.